Presented here are 28 T cell receptor beta chains from one specimen sequenced in a study of blood T cells in healthy people across ages. Then a second PCR, running about 7 to 11 cycles, was carried out with a sample-barcoded 5' primer and a J-beta primer mix. In TCRdb, the 5' RACE reads were re-called with MiXCR into one record per CDR3 protein. This repertoire shows 910,000 or so distinct CDR3 sequences, about 53% found once; its top ten account for around a fifth. Material: blood. The receptors come from a woman aged 60 to 75 in good health.

The chain couples TRBV3-1 to TRBJ1-2, with a tentative D call TRBD1 (6 bases). V shed 2 bases and J shed 6 bases, with 13 bases lying between them. This CDR3 is 14 amino acids long. Germline V lookup: CDR1 LGHDT, CDR2 YNNKEL (reference sequence). CDR3 DNA: TGTGCCAGCAGCCAAAACACACAGGGTAATGGCTACACCTTC. Its protein is CASSQNTQGNGYTF.

The chain employs TRBV6-2 or TRBV6-3 and TRBJ2-5, with 7 bases fitting TRBD2. The J call may be wrong; the DNA end is better matched by TRBJ2-7. The CDR3 is 15 residues long. Germline lookup yields CDR1 MNHEY and CDR2 SVGEGT. CDR3: CASSSNAAGTYEQYF. For the CDR3, the DNA is TGTGCCAGCAGTTCGAACGCAGCGGGAACTTACGAGCAGTACTTC.

On this clonotype: An end of the junction does not agree with germline; a read error may underlie this. V is TRBV7-9 and J is TRBJ2-7; 7 bases are shared with TRBD2. The CDR3 consists of 17 residues. Germline V CDR1 and CDR2: SEHNR, FQNEAQ (reference sequence). The CDR3 DNA sequence: TGTGCCAGCAGTTTCGGTCCCCTAGCGGTAAACTCCGACGAGCAGTACTTC. Encoded protein: CASSFGPLAVNSDEQYF.

This chain links TRBV27 with TRBJ2-3; D is perhaps TRBD1 or TRBD2 (5 bases each). Germline V gives CDR1 MNHEY, CDR2 SMNVEV (reference sequence). The CDR3 is made up of 18 amino acids. Trimming took 2 bases from V and 7 from J, leaving 25 bases between them. CDR3 in DNA: TGTGCCAGCAGTTTACGGGGCGTGGAGACAAACCCATCACATACGCAGTATTTT. This codes for CASSLRGVETNPSHTQYF.

This chain uses TRBV29-1 with TRBJ2-7; D perhaps matches TRBD2 (6 bases). The germline V gene has CDR1 SQVTM and CDR2 ANQGSEA. The CDR3 consists of 14 residues. Deletions cut 6 bases from V and 4 bases from J, with 19 bases between. CDR3 amino acids: CSVPPERVEYEQYF. The CDR3 nucleotides read TGCAGCGTGCCTCCGGAGCGGGTGGAATACGAGCAGTACTTC.

In its sample, this clonotype was seen many times. V and J are TRBV3-1 and TRBJ2-6; the D is unclear. The CDR3 sequence is 15 residues long. Germline loops: CDR1 LGHDT, CDR2 YNNKEL (reference sequence). V gave up 4 bases and J gave up 0 bases, with 7 bases separating them. As DNA, the CDR3 is TGTGCCAGCAGCCCACCGTCCTCTGGGGCCAACGTCCTGACTTTC. Translating it yields CASSPPSSGANVLTF.

The chain combines TRBV25-1 with TRBJ2-7, with 8 bases aligning to TRBD1. Germline-derived CDR1 and CDR2 are MGHDK and SYGVNS. The CDR3 runs 15 residues. Trimming cost V 5 bases and J 5 bases; bases outside gene matches: 11. The CDR3 spells CASSRDRGSGDEQYF. DNA of the CDR3: TGTGCCAGCAGTAGAGACAGGGGAAGCGGCGACGAGCAGTACTTC.

This clonotype was seen only a few times. The chain couples TRBV2 to TRBJ2-2, with a weak D call TRBD2 (6 bases). Germline values: CDR1 SNHLY, CDR2 FYNNEI. The CDR3 length is 13 residues. Trimming removed 7 bases at V and 8 bases at J, with 14 bases between. DNA of the CDR3: TGTGCCAGCAAGCGGGCTCTCCTTGGGGAGCTGTTTTTT. Encoded protein: CASKRALLGELFF.

The chain carries TRBV6-1 and TRBJ2-1; D not resolved. Per germline, CDR1 MNHNS and CDR2 SASEGT. Trimming took off 0 bases at V and 8 bases at J, with 20 bases between the two ends. The CDR3 spans 17 residues. For the CDR3, the DNA is TGTGCCAGCAGTGAAGCGCAGAGAGCCACCGGAGTAGATGAGCAGTTCTTC. This encodes CASSEAQRATGVDEQFF.

The chain uses TRBV20-1 and TRBJ2-5; 8 positions match TRBD1. TRBJ2-7 matches the DNA end more closely, so the J call is doubtful. Germline V lookup: CDR1 DFQATT, CDR2 SNEGSKA (reference sequence). The CDR3 has 14 residues. As DNA, the CDR3 is TGCAGTGCTAGAGATGACAGGGGTTCATACGAGCAGTACTTC. Translation: CSARDDRGSYEQYF.

This clonotype has more than one count but fewer than ten. The chain couples TRBV7-3 to TRBJ2-7, with D unresolved. The ends were cut back, 2 bases at V and 4 bases at J, with 9 bases in the middle. The CDR3 consists of 13 residues. The germline V gene has CDR1 SGHTA and CDR2 FQGTGA. The CDR3 protein is CASSLDLPYEQYF. The CDR3 DNA reads TGTGCCAGCAGCTTAGACCTGCCATACGAGCAGTACTTC.

The CDR3 bases are TGTGCCAGCAGCTCTGGACAGGCGGAGACCCAGTACTTC. It is translated as CASSSGQAETQYF. The chain combines TRBV7-3 with TRBJ2-5, with 7 bases matching TRBD1. V dropped 4 bases and J dropped 5; count of bases not matched to a gene: 4. Germline CDR1 is SGHTA and CDR2 is FQGTGA. CDR3 length equals 13 residues.

In the case of this clonotype: A much larger clone lies a single base off, so this may be a read error. The chain carries TRBV6-5 and TRBJ2-5, with a weak D call TRBD2 (6 bases). The CDR3 is 13 residues long. From germline, CDR1 is MNHEY and CDR2 SVGAGI. The CDR3 DNA is TGTGCCAGCAGTTACGGGGGGTCAGAGACCCGGTACTTC. Its translation: CASSYGGSETRYF.

The rearrangement uses TRBV20-1 and TRBJ2-1; 7 nucleotides align to TRBD1. The CDR3 covers 16 residues. Trimming cost V 0 bases and J 2 bases; bases outside gene matches: 7. In germline, CDR1 is DFQATT, CDR2 SNEGSKA (reference sequence). In DNA, the CDR3 is TGCAGTGCTAGAGACGAGGGGGCCGGCGCCTACAATGAGCAGTTCTTC. Translated: CSARDEGAGAYNEQFF.

The chain uses TRBV7-9 and TRBJ2-3; D is possibly TRBD1 (6 bases). This CDR3 is built from 15 residues. V was shortened by 6 bases and J by 3 bases, with 16 bases between the two germline ends. Per germline, CDR1 SEHNR and CDR2 FQNEAQ (reference sequence). The CDR3 loop reads CASRTGQLRTDTQYF. In DNA, the CDR3 is TGTGCCAGCAGGACCGGACAGTTAAGGACAGATACGCAGTATTTT. Full variable domain (remainder filled in from reference TRBV7-9 and TRBJ2-3): DTGVSQNPRHKITKRGQNVTFRCDPISEHNRLYWYRQTLGQGPEFLTYFQNEAQLEKSRLLSDRFSAERPKGSFSTLEIQRTEQGDSAMYLCASRTGQLRTDTQYFGPGTRLTVL.

The rearrangement links TRBV7-2 to TRBJ2-7; 9 bases agree with TRBD2. V lost 3 bases to trimming and J lost 4 bases; unmatched junction nucleotides: 7. The CDR3 extends over 15 amino acids. The germline V gene has CDR1 SGHTA and CDR2 FQGNSA. CDR3 bases: TGTGCCAGCAGCTTCAAGTCTAGCGGGGCATACGAGCAGTACTTC. Translating it yields CASSFKSSGAYEQYF.

The chain carries TRBV20-1 and TRBJ2-1; D not certain. Germline lookup yields CDR1 DFQATT and CDR2 SNEGSKA (reference sequence). The CDR3 has 15 amino acids. The CDR3 bases are TGCAGCTTGACTCTTTACCGAGGCTCCTACAATGAGCAGTTCTTC. Its protein product is CSLTLYRGSYNEQFF.

This clonotype has a handful of counts. The chain recombines TRBV10-2 with TRBJ2-7; no reliable D call. The CDR3 contains 12 residues. Germline lookup yields CDR1 WSHSY and CDR2 SAAADI. V gave up 6 bases and J gave up 0 bases, with 6 bases separating them. The CDR3 loop is CASRLTSYEQYF. Written as DNA, the CDR3 is TGCGCCAGCAGGTTGACCTCCTACGAGCAGTACTTC.

The genes are TRBV7-2 and TRBJ2-1; D is possibly TRBD2 (5 bases). This CDR3 contains 15 residues. Trimming took off 3 bases at V and 9 bases at J, with 18 bases between the two ends. The germline CDR1 and CDR2 sequences are SGHTA and FQGNSA. This chain's CDR3 is CASSFRVGTGTEQFF. CDR3 nucleotide sequence: TGTGCCAGCAGCTTTAGGGTGGGCACGGGAACTGAGCAGTTCTTC. Full variable domain (outside the CDR3, taken from reference TRBV7-2 and TRBJ2-1): GAGVSQSPSNKVTEKGKDVELRCDPISGHTALYWYRQSLGQGLEFLIYFQGNSAPDKSGLPSDRFSAERTGGSVSTLTIQRTQQEDSAVYLCASSFRVGTGTEQFFGPGTRLTVL.

As DNA, the CDR3 is TGTGCCAGCAGTGGCCCGGGGCTCCAGCAGTACTTC. Its translation is CASSGPGLQQYF. The rearrangement joins TRBV27 to TRBJ2-7; D may correspond to TRBD1 or TRBD2 (5 bases each). CDR1 is MNHEY and CDR2 is SMNVEV in the germline V gene (reference sequence). V lost 5 bases, J lost 8 bases, and 13 bases lay in between. The CDR3 length is 12 residues.

The chain uses TRBV3-1 and TRBJ2-3; TRBD2 agrees at 7 bases. This CDR3 contains 16 residues. Unmatched junction bases numbered 12, after V lost 8 bases and J lost 1 base. From germline, CDR1 is LGHDT and CDR2 YNNKEL (reference sequence). CDR3 sequence reads: CASAREGRVGTDTQYF. The CDR3, as DNA: TGTGCCAGCGCCAGGGAGGGCAGAGTGGGCACAGATACGCAGTATTTT.

This clonotype has only a few counts. The rearrangement uses TRBV7-6 and TRBJ1-4; maybe TRBD1 (6 bases). This CDR3 is built from 15 residues. Between the trimmed V and J ends, which lost 4 bases and 2 bases, there was a span of 11 bases. Germline loops: CDR1 SGHVS, CDR2 FNYEAQ. The CDR3 loop reads CASSSTGMTNEKLFF. The CDR3 region has the DNA TGTGCCAGCAGCTCCACAGGGATGACTAATGAAAAACTGTTTTTT.

This clonotype was counted between two and nine times. The rearrangement links TRBV7-2 to TRBJ1-1, with unresolved D. V lost 5 bases and J 7 bases, leaving 17 bases between the germline ends. Germline V gene sequence: CDR1 SGHTA, CDR2 FQGNSA. The CDR3 totals 14 residues. The DNA for the CDR3 is TGTGCCAGCAGCCTGGATCATTATCCTGATGAAGCTTTCTTT. This codes for CASSLDHYPDEAFF. Combining the CDR3 with reference TRBV7-2 and TRBJ1-1 gives the whole variable domain GAGVSQSPSNKVTEKGKDVELRCDPISGHTALYWYRQSLGQGLEFLIYFQGNSAPDKSGLPSDRFSAERTGGSVSTLTIQRTQQEDSAVYLCASSLDHYPDEAFFGQGTRLTVV.

In DNA, the CDR3 is TGTGCCAGCAGCCTCGGGACAGGGGATGTCGATGGCTACACCTTC. Encoded protein: CASSLGTGDVDGYTF. The chain combines TRBV13 with TRBJ1-2; 10 bases match TRBD1. Trimming removed 5 bases from V and 6 bases from J; junction bases left unmatched: 9. Germline V gene lookup returns CDR1 PRHDT and CDR2 FYEKMQ (reference sequence). The CDR3 extends over 15 amino acids.

The V call is TRBV6-2 or TRBV6-3, the J call TRBJ2-1; 12 bases line up with TRBD2. The CDR3 is 15 amino acids. Germline lookup yields CDR1 MNHEY and CDR2 SVGEGT. V lost 2 bases, J lost 7 bases, and 3 bases stayed unmatched. The CDR3, as DNA: TGTGCCAGCAGTTACGGGACTAGCGGGTGGAATGAGCAGTTCTTC. This translates into CASSYGTSGWNEQFF.

The chain links TRBV12-3 or TRBV12-4 to TRBJ2-7, with TRBD2 identical over 15 bases. The CDR3 runs to 14 residues. V lost 6 bases, J lost 10 bases, and 7 bases stayed unmatched. This CDR3 is CASSPGLAGGTQYF. The CDR3 DNA reads as TGTGCCAGCAGCCCGGGACTAGCGGGAGGCACCCAGTACTTC.

This clonotype was observed a few times. The chain joins TRBV20-1 to TRBJ2-7; 7 positions agree with TRBD1. V shed 4 bases and J 6 bases; nucleotides not matched to a gene: 0. The CDR3 is 10 amino acids. The germline V gene encodes CDR1 DFQATT and CDR2 SNEGSKA (reference sequence). The DNA of the CDR3 is TGCAGTGCTACAGGGGGCGAGCAGTACTTC. The encoded protein is CSATGGEQYF.

DNA for the CDR3: TGCAGTGCTAGTCCCCGCGGGGGCGGGTGGGGTGAGCAGTTCTTC. Translating gives CSASPRGGGWGEQFF. This chain connects TRBV20-1 to TRBJ2-1; tentative D call: TRBD2 (7 bases). The CDR3 contains 15 residues. CDR1 is DFQATT and CDR2 is SNEGSKA in the germline V gene (reference sequence). The V end lost 3 bases, the J end lost 9 bases, and 21 bases lay between the germline ends.